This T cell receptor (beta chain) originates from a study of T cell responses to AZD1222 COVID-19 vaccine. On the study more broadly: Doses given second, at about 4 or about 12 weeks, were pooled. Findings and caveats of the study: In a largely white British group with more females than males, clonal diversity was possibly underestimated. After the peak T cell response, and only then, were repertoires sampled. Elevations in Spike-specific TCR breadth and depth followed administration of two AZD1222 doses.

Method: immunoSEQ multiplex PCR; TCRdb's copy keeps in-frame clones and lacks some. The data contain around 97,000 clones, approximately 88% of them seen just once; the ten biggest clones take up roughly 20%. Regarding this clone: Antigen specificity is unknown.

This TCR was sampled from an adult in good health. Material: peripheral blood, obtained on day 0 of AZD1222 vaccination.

CDR3 loop: CASSLTPGQGNTIYF. DNA for the CDR3: TGTGCCAGCAGTTTAACACCGGGACAGGGAAACACCATATATTTT. The chain carries TRBV28 and TRBJ1-3; 7 nucleotides line up with TRBD1. This CDR3 spans 15 amino acids. V gave up 2 bases and J gave up 4 bases; unmatched junction bases: 5. Germline-derived CDR1 and CDR2 are MDHEN and SYDVKM.